This T cell receptor (beta chain) was profiled in a study of human T cells and chemical hapten exposure. Across the study: Slight volume differences across pooled libraries mainly accounted for varying per-sample TCR yields. The study, taken as a whole, reports: TCRs above 1 in 1000 frequency did not change with DPC sensitization.

With regard to this clonotype: Its matching antigen is unknown.

Library construction involved attaching unique molecular identifiers to individual cDNA molecules, which allowed quantitative, reproducible TCR counting. TCRdb re-derived calls from the RACE reads in MiXCR, one entry per CDR3 protein. Of approximately 79,000 distinct CDR3 sequences in the sample, about 9% are singletons; the top ten hold over 1.5%. CDR3 length: 13 amino acids. Germline loops: CDR1 SNHLY, CDR2 FYNNEI. Trimming took 7 bases from V and 2 from J, leaving 9 bases between them. The time point here: healthy volunteer bleed at 6 weeks. Total RNA was isolated from whole blood that had not been fractionated.

This sequence was found in a male donor in good health. Some clones in this sample may be carry-over from other donors' samples. The chain has TRBV2 and TRBJ1-3, with a weak D call TRBD1 (5 bases). Sequences were obtained from whole blood. The CDR3 protein is CASKGTAGNTIYF. The CDR3 region has the DNA TGTGCCAGCAAGGGGACGGCTGGAAACACCATATATTTT.